The present T cell receptor (beta chain) was sequenced within a study of T cell repertoires in ileal Crohn's disease (dated by TCRdb to the late 2010s). Regarding the research as a whole: Median disease duration was around eight years, and around 40% of patients were identified as active smokers at the time of surgery. TCR repertoire analysis was done in 55 to 70 Crohn's disease patients from a prospective multicentre cohort. A Rutgeerts score above i0 was used to define endoscopic postoperative recurrence. Roughly half of the patients were given postoperative therapy, with fewer than 12 receiving thiopurines and about 19 receiving anti-TNF agents. The M6 samples were biopsies of the neoterminal ileum collected during postoperative colonoscopy. A total of around 150 mucosal samples from some 50 patients were sequenced, collected from several sites on the surgical specimen as well as at postoperative endoscopy. The study ran alongside a multicentre cohort designed to identify predictors of early endoscopic recurrence after ileocolonic resection. Surgery was performed for a complication in all patients, with stricturing disease in roughly 60% and penetrating disease in roughly 39%.

What the work shows at the level of the full study, not this receptor alone: Only a subgroup of patients, of unstated size, had their mucosal CD4 and CD8 T cells sorted and sequenced. Compared with CD4 T cells, sorted CD8 T cells held more high-frequency clones, which suggests that the mucosal expansions were mostly CD8. Compared with non-smokers, patients who were active smokers at surgery showed a significantly higher proportion of clonal expansions (approximately 26% vs 17%, p=0.02). The timing of postoperative endoscopy varied within the first year after surgery, and the median delay was nearly 7 months. Higher percentages of high-frequency clones at the time of surgery were linked to endoscopic recurrence, and every patient with clonality above 26.8% (18/57) had recurrence.

This sample's time point label indicates: neoterminal ileum biopsy at postoperative endoscopy, about 6 months after surgery. Eligible patients were adults with ileal or ileocolonic Crohn's disease who had an indication for ileocolonic resection. Whole ileal mucosal biopsies were kept frozen at -80 degrees C prior to DNA extraction. Genomic DNA was extracted from frozen whole biopsies with a TRizol-based method and quantified on a NanoDrop 2000 spectrophotometer. Comment on this clone: Its antigen is currently not known. Base qualities are not at hand, and no much larger clone is one base apart.

The CDR3 goes from the cysteine to the phenylalanine over 14 residues. This entry keeps only the CDR3 DNA: 42 bases, framed from base 1. After removal of 4 bases from V and 4 bases from J, the junction retains 5 bases not matched to a gene. Via the germline V gene (reference sequence), CDR1 is SEHNR and CDR2 FQNEAQ. Roughly 500 nanograms of biopsy DNA per sample were submitted for commercial TCRB immunosequencing. CDR3 regions were amplified from genomic DNA by Adaptive Biotechnology using a two-step, amplification bias-controlled multiplex PCR. The first PCR used primers for every V and J gene segment; the second PCR added barcodes and Illumina adapters. CDR3 libraries were sequenced using an Illumina instrument. The original pipeline was this. Analysis combined the vendor-provided pipelines with custom analysis of raw data in R/Bioconductor under R version 3.3.0. Clonality, ranging from 0 to 1, was calculated as the inverse of the normalised Shannon entropy of all productive clones. High-frequency clones were defined as the share of the repertoire occupied by the top 100 clones, with only clones passing a 95% confidence test being retained. Repertoire diversity was measured with the Simpson index, and overlap between samples was measured with the Morisita-Horn index. Here the immuneACCESS table is served through TCRdb, limited to in-frame sequences with V and J called. Missing clones are a known gap in these copies; in checked studies unresolved V genes cover under half, and the rest lacks a known reason. The DNA gave D and trimming, while V, J and clone size come from that table. Recorded for this sample are approximately 11,000 clones; roughly 72% of them occurred a single time. The ten largest clones capture less than 8.5% of the sample.

The V and J segments used are TRBV7-9 and TRBJ1-1; TRBD1 matches 8 bases in the middle. The sample comprised ileal tissue. This sequence originates from an adult with Crohn's disease. The DNA is TGTGCCAGCAGCTCCACAGGGGGAGGCACTGAAGCTTTCTTT. It codes for CASSSTGGGTEAFF.